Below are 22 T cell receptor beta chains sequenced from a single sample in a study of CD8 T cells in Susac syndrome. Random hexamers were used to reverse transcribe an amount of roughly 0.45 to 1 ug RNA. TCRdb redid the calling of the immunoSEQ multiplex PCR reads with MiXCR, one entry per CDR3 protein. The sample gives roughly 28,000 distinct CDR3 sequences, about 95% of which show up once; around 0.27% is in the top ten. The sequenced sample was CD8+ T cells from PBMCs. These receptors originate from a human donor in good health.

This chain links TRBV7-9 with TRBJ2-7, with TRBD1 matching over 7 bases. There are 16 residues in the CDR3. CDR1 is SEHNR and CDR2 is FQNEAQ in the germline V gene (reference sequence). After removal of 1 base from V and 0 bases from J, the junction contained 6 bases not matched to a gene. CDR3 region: CASSLDSRQGSYEQYF. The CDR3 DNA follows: TGTGCCAGCAGCTTAGATTCGCGACAGGGCTCCTACGAGCAGTACTTC.

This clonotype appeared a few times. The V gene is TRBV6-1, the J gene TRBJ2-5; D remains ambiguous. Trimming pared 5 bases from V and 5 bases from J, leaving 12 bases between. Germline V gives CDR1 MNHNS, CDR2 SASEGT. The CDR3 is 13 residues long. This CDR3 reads CASSPGLDETQYF. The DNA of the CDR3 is TGTGCCAGCAGTCCCGGGCTAGATGAGACCCAGTACTTC.

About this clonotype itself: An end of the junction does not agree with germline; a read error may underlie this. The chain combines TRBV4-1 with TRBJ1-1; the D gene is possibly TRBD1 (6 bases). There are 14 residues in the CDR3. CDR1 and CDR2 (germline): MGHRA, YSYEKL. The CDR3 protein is CASSEDMGATEAFF. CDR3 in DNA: TGCGCCAGCAGCGAAGACATGGGGGCGACTGAAGCTTTCTTT.

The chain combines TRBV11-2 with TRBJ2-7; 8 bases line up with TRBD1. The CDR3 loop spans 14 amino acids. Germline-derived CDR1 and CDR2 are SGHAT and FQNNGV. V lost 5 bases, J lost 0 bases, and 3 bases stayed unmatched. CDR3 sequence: CASSRDRGSYEQYF. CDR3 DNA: TGTGCCAGCAGCCGAGACAGGGGCTCCTACGAGCAGTACTTC.

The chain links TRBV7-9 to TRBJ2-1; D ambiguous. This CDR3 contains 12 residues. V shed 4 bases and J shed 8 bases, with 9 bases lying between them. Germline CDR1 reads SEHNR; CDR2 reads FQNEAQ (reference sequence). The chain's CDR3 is CASSSQRDEQFF. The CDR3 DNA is TGTGCCAGCAGCTCTCAAAGGGATGAGCAGTTCTTC.

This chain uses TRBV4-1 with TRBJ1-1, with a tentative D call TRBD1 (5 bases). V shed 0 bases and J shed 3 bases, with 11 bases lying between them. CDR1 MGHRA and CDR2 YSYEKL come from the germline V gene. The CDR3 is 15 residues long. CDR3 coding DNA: TGCGCCAGCAGCCAAGATGACAGAGGGCACACTGAAGCTTTCTTT. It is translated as CASSQDDRGHTEAFF.

The CDR3 protein is CSATPGNSYEQYF. The CDR3 DNA is TGCAGTGCTACCCCGGGCAATTCCTACGAGCAGTACTTC. The gene calls are TRBV20-1 and TRBJ2-7; D uncertain. The V gene's germline CDR1 is DFQATT and CDR2 SNEGSKA (reference sequence). Trimming left V 4 bases short and J 1 base short, with 11 bases between. The CDR3 has 13 amino acids.

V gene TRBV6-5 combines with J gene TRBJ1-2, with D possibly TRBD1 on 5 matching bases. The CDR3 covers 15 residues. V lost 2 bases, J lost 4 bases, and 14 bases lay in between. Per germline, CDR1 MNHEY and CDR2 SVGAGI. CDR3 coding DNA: TGTGCCAGCAGTTACGAGAAGGGGAGTCCCTATGGCTACACCTTC. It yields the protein CASSYEKGSPYGYTF.

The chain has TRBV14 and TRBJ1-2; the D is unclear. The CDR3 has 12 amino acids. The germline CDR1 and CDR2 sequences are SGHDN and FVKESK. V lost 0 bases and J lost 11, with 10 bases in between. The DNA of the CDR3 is TGTGCCAGCAGCCAAGATCGTAGGCAGTACACCTTC. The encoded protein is CASSQDRRQYTF.

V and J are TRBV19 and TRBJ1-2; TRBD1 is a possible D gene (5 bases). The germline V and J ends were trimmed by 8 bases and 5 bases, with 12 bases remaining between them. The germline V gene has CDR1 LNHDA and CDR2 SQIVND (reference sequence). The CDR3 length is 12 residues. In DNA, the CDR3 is TGTGCCAGTTGTGACAGAGCTTATGGCTACACCTTC. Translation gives CASCDRAYGYTF.

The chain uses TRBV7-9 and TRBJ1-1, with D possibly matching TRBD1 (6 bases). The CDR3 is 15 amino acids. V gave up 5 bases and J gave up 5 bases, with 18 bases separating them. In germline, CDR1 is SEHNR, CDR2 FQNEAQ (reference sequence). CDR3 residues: CASSVGAGQGTEAFF. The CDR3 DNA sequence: TGTGCCAGCAGCGTAGGCGCCGGGCAGGGGACTGAAGCTTTCTTT.

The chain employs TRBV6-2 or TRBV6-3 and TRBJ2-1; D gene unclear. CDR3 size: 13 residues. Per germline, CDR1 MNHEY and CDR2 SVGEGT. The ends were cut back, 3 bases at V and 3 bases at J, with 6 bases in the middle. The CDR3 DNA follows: TGTGCCAGCAGTTATCCGGGCTACAATGAGCAGTTCTTC. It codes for CASSYPGYNEQFF.

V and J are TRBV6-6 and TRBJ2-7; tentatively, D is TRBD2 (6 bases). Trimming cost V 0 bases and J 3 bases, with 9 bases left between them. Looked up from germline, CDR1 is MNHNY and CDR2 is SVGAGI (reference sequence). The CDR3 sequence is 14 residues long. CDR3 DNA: TGTGCCAGCAGTTACTCGCGGGGTATCTACGAGCAGTACTTC. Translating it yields CASSYSRGIYEQYF.

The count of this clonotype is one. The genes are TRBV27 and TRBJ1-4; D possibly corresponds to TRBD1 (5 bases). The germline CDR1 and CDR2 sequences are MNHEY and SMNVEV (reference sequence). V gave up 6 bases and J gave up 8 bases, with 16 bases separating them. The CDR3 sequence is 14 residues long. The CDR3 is CASSWGGTGEKLFF. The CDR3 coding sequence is TGTGCCAGCAGCTGGGGAGGAACAGGAGAAAAACTGTTTTTT.

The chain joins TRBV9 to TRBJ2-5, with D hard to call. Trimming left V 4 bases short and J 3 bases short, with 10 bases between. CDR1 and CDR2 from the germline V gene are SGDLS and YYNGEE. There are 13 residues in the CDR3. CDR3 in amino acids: CASSTRPKETQYF. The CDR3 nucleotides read TGTGCCAGCAGCACCCGACCGAAAGAGACCCAGTACTTC.

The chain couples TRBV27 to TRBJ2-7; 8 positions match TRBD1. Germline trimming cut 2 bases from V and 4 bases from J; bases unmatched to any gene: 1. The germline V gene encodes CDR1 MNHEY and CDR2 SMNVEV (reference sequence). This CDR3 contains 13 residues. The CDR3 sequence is CASSLTGGYEQYF. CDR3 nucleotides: TGTGCCAGCAGTTTAACAGGGGGGTACGAGCAGTACTTC.

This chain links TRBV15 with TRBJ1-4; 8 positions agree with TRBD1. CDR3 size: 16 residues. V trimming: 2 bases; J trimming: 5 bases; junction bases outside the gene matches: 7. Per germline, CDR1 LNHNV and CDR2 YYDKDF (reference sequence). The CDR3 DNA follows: TGTGCCACCAGCAGACTAGGGACAGGAGAGAATGAAAAACTGTTTTTT. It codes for CATSRLGTGENEKLFF.

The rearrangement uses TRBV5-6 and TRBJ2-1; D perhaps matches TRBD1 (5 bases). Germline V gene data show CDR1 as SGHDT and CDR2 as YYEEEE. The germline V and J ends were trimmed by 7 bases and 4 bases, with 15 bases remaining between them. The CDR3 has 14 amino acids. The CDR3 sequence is CASARGQGYNEQFF. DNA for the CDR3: TGTGCCAGCGCCCGCGGCCAGGGATACAATGAGCAGTTCTTC. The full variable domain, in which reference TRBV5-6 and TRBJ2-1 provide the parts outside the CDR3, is DAGVTQSPTHLIKTRGQQVTLRCSPKSGHDTVSWYQQALGQGPQFIFQYYEEEERQRGNFPDRFSGHQFPNYSSELNVNALLLGDSALYLCASARGQGYNEQFFGPGTRLTVL.

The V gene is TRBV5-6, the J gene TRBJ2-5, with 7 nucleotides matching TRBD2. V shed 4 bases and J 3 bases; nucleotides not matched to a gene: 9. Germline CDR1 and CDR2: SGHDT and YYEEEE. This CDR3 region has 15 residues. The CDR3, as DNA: TGTGCCAGCAGCCTCCCGGTGGGAGGGGAAGAGACCCAGTACTTC. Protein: CASSLPVGGEETQYF.

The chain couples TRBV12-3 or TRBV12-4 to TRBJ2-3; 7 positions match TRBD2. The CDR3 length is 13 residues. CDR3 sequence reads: CASWGGSTDTQYF. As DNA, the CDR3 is TGTGCAAGTTGGGGGGGTAGCACAGATACGCAGTATTTT.

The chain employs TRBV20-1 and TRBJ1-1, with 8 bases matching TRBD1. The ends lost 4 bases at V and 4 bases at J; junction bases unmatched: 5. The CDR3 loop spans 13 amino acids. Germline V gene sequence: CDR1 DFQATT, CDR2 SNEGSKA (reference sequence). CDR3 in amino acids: CSATDRVGTEAFF. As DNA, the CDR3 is TGCAGTGCTACGGACAGGGTGGGCACTGAAGCTTTCTTT.

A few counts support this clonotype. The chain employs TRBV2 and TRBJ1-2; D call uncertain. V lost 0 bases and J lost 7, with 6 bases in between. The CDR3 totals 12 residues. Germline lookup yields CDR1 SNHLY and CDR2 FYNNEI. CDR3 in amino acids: CASSEARRGYTF. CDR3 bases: TGTGCCAGCAGTGAAGCACGGCGTGGCTACACCTTC.